This TCR beta chain was captured in a study of T cell repertoires in cytomegalovirus infection (dated by TCRdb to 2018 to 2020). Broadly, across the study: Recently identified HLA-C-restricted CMV epitopes, whose presentation resists viral immunomodulation, were targeted by peptide stimulations together with well-studied HLA-B-restricted epitopes. The HLA type of each donor mattered for the analysis, because public TCR beta signatures pointed to carriage of CMV infection along with the matching HLA type. What the authors observed across the whole study: In the ex vivo response, HLA-C-restricted CMV-specific TCR beta clonotypes were dominant, and in two of eight donors the single most frequent clonotype came from this HLA-C-restricted group. Cumulative frequency of public TCR beta family members discriminated carriers of CMV infection plus the relevant HLA type in this cohort and an independent approximately 340-donor cohort.

The listed sequencing device is Illumina HiSeq 1500. TCRdb handled the public reads itself, with Q25 trimming in fastp and clone calling in MiXCR, and kept productive beta chains. Merged by CDR3 protein, the rows form single entries marked with the most common genes and DNA. Across this sample there are approximately 56,000 distinct CDR3 sequences, with about 19% seen only once. Around 80% of the sample goes to the ten largest clones. The intended sense of this specimen's treatment or condition label: in vitro stimulation with specific CMV peptide epitopes to enrich CMV-specific T cells. After removal of 1 base from V and 2 bases from J, the junction retains 8 bases not matched to a gene. CDR1 is given as MGHRA and CDR2 as YSYEKL, both from the germline V gene. Reading from cysteine to phenylalanine, the CDR3 counts 16 amino acids. Only the CDR3 part of the read is kept: 48 bases, read in frame from the first base.

This clonotype appeared many times. The antigen it binds to is not known. No base-level quality is on record; no much larger clone is a single base apart. The source material was CD8+ T cells from cultured PBMCs, sampled from culture after CMV antigen stimulation. The chain links TRBV4-1 with TRBJ2-7, and TRBD1 matches 7 of the central bases. The receptor's source is a human donor in good health (CMV status not recorded). Some clones in this sample may be carry-over from other donors' samples. In nucleotides, the sequence is TGCGCCAGCAGCCAAGGGTCGGACAGGACAACCTACGAGCAGTACTTC. Its product reads: CASSQGSDRTTYEQYF.